The T cell receptor beta chain described here comes from a study of blood T cell repertoires in COVID-19. V lost 5 bases, J lost 9 bases, and 9 bases stayed unmatched. Germline CDR1 is SGHKS and CDR2 is YYEKEE (reference sequence). The CDR3 is 15 residues long. Produced via immunoSEQ multiplex PCR; TCRdb's table is partial and in-frame only. The repertoire holds around 500,000 clones, with 80% to 90% as singletons. The specimen was PBMCs or T cells enriched from blood (not recorded which). The sequence was collected from a woman aged 55 to 70 who had recovered from COVID-19. The V and J genes are TRBV5-5 and TRBJ1-6, with 9 positions matching TRBD1. CDR3 nucleotides: TGTGCCAGCAGTCCGGAGGACAGGGGCATTTCACCCCTCCACTTT. Protein product: CASSPEDRGISPLHF.